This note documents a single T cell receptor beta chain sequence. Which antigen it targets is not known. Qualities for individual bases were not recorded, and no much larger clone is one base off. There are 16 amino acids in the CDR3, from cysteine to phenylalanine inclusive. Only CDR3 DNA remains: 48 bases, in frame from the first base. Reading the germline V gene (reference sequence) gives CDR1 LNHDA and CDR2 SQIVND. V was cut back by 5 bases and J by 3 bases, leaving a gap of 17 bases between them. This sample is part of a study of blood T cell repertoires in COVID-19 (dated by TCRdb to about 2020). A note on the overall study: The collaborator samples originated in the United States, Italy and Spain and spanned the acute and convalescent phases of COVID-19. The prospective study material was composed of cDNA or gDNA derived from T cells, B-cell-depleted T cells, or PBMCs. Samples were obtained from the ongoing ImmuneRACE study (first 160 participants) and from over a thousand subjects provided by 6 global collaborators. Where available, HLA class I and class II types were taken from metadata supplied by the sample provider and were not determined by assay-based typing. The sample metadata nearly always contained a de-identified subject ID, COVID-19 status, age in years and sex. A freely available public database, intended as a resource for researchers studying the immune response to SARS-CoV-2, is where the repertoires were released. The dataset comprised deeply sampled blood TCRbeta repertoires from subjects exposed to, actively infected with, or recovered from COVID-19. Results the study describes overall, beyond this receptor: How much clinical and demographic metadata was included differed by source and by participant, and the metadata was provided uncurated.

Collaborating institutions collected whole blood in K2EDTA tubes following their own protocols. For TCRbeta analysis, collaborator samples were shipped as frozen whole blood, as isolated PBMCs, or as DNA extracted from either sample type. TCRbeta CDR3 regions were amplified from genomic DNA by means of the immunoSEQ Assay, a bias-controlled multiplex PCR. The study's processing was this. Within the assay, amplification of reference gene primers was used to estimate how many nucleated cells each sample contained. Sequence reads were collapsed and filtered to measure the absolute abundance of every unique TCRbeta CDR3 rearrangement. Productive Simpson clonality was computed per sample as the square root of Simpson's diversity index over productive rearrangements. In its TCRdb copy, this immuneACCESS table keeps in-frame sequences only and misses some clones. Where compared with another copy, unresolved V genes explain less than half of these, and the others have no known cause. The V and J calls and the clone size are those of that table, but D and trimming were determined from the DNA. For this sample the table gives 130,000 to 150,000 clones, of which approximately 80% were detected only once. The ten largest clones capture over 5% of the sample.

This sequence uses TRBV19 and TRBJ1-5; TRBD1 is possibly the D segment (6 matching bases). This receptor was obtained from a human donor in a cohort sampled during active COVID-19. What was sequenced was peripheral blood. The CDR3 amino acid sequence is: CASSPTQRGFNQPQHF. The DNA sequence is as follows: TGTGCCAGTAGTCCAACACAGAGGGGGTTCAATCAGCCCCAGCATTTT.